The 27 T cell receptor beta chains below were found in one sample sequenced in a study of post-analysis software for immune sequencing data. Study findings and constraints: Four to six TRBV segments appeared more often in patients than in controls, and TRBV5-6, TRBV5-1 and TRBV20-1 were among these.

Every TCR beta cDNA library bore unique molecular identifiers. Using its own MiXCR run on the PCR reads, TCRdb lists one record per CDR3 protein. Of 800,000 to 950,000 distinct CDR3 sequences in the sample, roughly 50% are singletons; the top ten hold roughly 4.4%. These receptors have no known antigen. Source material: blood. The receptors here all came from a girl aged 5 to 17 with multiple sclerosis.

This chain uses TRBV5-1 with TRBJ1-2; 7 nucleotides align to TRBD1. Germline CDR1 and CDR2: SGHRS and YFSETQ. The CDR3 is 15 amino acids. V lost 4 bases and J lost 5; bases outside the gene matches: 11. In DNA, the CDR3 is TGCGCCAGCAGCACCCAACAGGGGCCGGGATATGGCTACACCTTC. Residues: CASSTQQGPGYGYTF.

The V and J genes are TRBV7-2 and TRBJ2-7, with 9 bases aligning to TRBD1. The V and J ends lost 8 bases and 3 bases, in that order; junction bases with no gene match: 8. Germline V gene data show CDR1 as SGHTA and CDR2 as FQGNSA. The CDR3 extends over 14 amino acids. DNA of the CDR3: TGTGCCAGCTCCCGAACAGGGGGCGGCTACGAGCAGTACTTC. Its protein product is CASSRTGGGYEQYF.

This chain connects TRBV6-5 to TRBJ1-1; the D gene is possibly TRBD1 (5 bases). The germline CDR1 and CDR2 sequences are MNHEY and SVGAGI. This CDR3 is 15 amino acids long. V was cut by 1 base and J by 3 bases, with 12 bases left in between. CDR3: CASSYWSGGDTEAFF. CDR3 nucleotide sequence: TGTGCCAGCAGTTACTGGTCGGGGGGTGACACTGAAGCTTTCTTT.

The table lists this clonotype with a count of one. V usage is TRBV3-1 and J usage is TRBJ1-2, with 7 nucleotides matching TRBD1. The junction had 5 bases not matched to a gene; V was cut back by 0 bases and J by 7 bases. The CDR3 totals 14 residues. Germline CDR1 and CDR2: LGHDT and YNNKEL (reference sequence). The CDR3 loop reads CASSQDGRGSGYTF. The CDR3 DNA sequence: TGTGCCAGCAGCCAAGATGGCAGGGGGAGTGGCTACACCTTC.

V is TRBV20-1 and J is TRBJ1-2; a weak D match, TRBD1 (5 bases). This CDR3 comprises 13 residues. Germline values: CDR1 DFQATT, CDR2 SNEGSKA (reference sequence). V shed 5 bases and J shed 2 bases, with 12 bases lying between them. The CDR3 loop is CSAPTVSNYGYTF. The CDR3 nucleotides read TGCAGTGCTCCGACAGTATCGAACTATGGCTACACCTTC.

The V and J genes are TRBV5-6 and TRBJ2-1; 13 nucleotides line up with TRBD2. CDR3 length: 16 amino acids. Germline trimming cut 3 bases from V and 4 bases from J; bases unmatched to any gene: 4. In germline, CDR1 is SGHDT, CDR2 YYEEEE. The CDR3, as DNA: TGTGCCAGCAGCTCTCCGACTAGCGGGGGGTACAATGAGCAGTTCTTC. This codes for CASSSPTSGGYNEQFF.

The rearrangement links TRBV12-3 or TRBV12-4 to TRBJ1-5; tentatively, D is TRBD1 (6 bases). V was cut by 6 bases and J by 1 base, with 13 bases left in between. The CDR3 extends over 15 amino acids. Here the CDR3 DNA reads TGTGCCAGCAGGGCTACCGGACAGAGCAATCAGCCCCAGCATTTT. It encodes CASRATGQSNQPQHF.

This clonotype was observed a few times. This chain uses TRBV12-3 or TRBV12-4 with TRBJ2-1; a possible D gene is TRBD1 (5 bases). Trimming shortened V by 4 bases and J by 4 bases, and 8 bases separated the two germline ends. CDR3 length equals 13 residues. The DNA of the CDR3 is TGTGCCAGCAGTTCCCGGACATACAATGAGCAGTTCTTC. Translation gives CASSSRTYNEQFF.

J is TRBJ2-7 and V is TRBV20-1, with D possibly matching TRBD1 (5 bases). The CDR3 length is 16 residues. CDR1 and CDR2 (germline): DFQATT, SNEGSKA (reference sequence). With 2 bases removed from V and 2 bases from J, the gap between germline ends came to 19 bases. The CDR3 is CSARRAGRARTYEQYF. The CDR3 bases are TGCAGTGCTAGAAGAGCCGGCAGGGCTAGAACCTACGAGCAGTACTTC.

Comment on this clonotype: At one boundary the junction diverges from the germline segment, which might be a read error. V and J are TRBV20-1 and TRBJ2-7, with D unresolved. The CDR3 is made up of 11 amino acids. The germline CDR1 and CDR2 sequences are DFQATT and SNEGSKA (reference sequence). Written as DNA, the CDR3 is TGCAGGGCTAGAGAGGACCACGAGCAGTACTTC. This codes for CRAREDHEQYF.

The V call is TRBV5-1, the J call TRBJ1-5; 7 bases fit TRBD1. CDR1 and CDR2 from the germline V gene are SGHRS and YFSETQ. CDR3 length: 14 residues. V lost 4 bases to trimming and J lost 7 bases; unmatched junction nucleotides: 8. DNA of the CDR3: TGCGCCAGCAGCCCCGAAGGGGGCGGGCAGCCCCAGCATTTT. Translated: CASSPEGGGQPQHF.

The chain uses TRBV12-3 or TRBV12-4 and TRBJ2-5; 11 bases are shared with TRBD2. The V segment lost 5 bases and the J segment 5 bases; nucleotides outside the gene matches: 10. The CDR3 is made up of 16 amino acids. The CDR3 sequence: CASSRLAGSTRETQYF. CDR3 nucleotides: TGTGCCAGCAGTCGACTAGCGGGGTCTACACGGGAGACCCAGTACTTC.

This clonotype appeared a few times. The V call is TRBV29-1, the J call TRBJ2-5; the match to TRBD2 covers 9 bases. The J segment lost 2 bases and the V segment lost 4 bases, leaving 8 bases of the junction unmatched. CDR1 is SQVTM and CDR2 is ANQGSEA in the germline V gene. This CDR3 is built from 15 residues. Here the CDR3 DNA reads TGCAGCGTTGTTATGGTAGCGGGGGATCAAGAGACCCAGTACTTC. This sequence encodes CSVVMVAGDQETQYF.

This chain links TRBV20-1 with TRBJ2-5, with unresolved D. CDR1 is DFQATT, CDR2 SNEGSKA, per germline (reference sequence). Deletions cut 3 bases from V and 9 bases from J, with 14 bases between. The CDR3 is made up of 12 amino acids. In DNA, the CDR3 is TGCAGTGCTAGGAAGGACCTTGGGGCCCAGTACTTC. Its translation: CSARKDLGAQYF.

This chain connects TRBV7-2 to TRBJ2-5; D gene ambiguous. Germline V gene sequence: CDR1 SGHTA, CDR2 FQGNSA. Trimming cost V 5 bases and J 5 bases, with 9 bases left between them. The CDR3 consists of 12 residues. The chain's CDR3 is CASSNVQETQYF. The CDR3 nucleotides read TGTGCCAGCAGCAACGTGCAGGAGACCCAGTACTTC.

This clonotype was detected only a few times. The chain carries TRBV3-1 and TRBJ2-1; 10 nucleotides match TRBD2. The junction had 10 bases not matched to a gene; V was cut back by 4 bases and J by 4 bases. Germline values: CDR1 LGHDT, CDR2 YNNKEL (reference sequence). The CDR3 runs 17 residues. CDR3 DNA: TGTGCCAGCAGCCTAACTAGCGGGGCGGACCCTTACAATGAGCAGTTCTTC. Protein sequence: CASSLTSGADPYNEQFF.

This clonotype came up a few times. The V gene is TRBV20-1, the J gene TRBJ2-5; 10 bases map to TRBD2. The J call is uncertain, as TRBJ2-7 better fits the DNA end. The length of the CDR3 is 14 residues. Germline loops: CDR1 DFQATT, CDR2 SNEGSKA (reference sequence). The CDR3, as DNA: TGCAGTGCCTTAGCGGGGGGACGTCCTGACGAGCAGTACTTC. Translating it yields CSALAGGRPDEQYF.

This clonotype has more than one count but fewer than ten. The rearrangement uses TRBV4-1 and TRBJ2-7, with unresolved D. This CDR3 comprises 13 residues. From germline, CDR1 is MGHRA and CDR2 YSYEKL. V was clipped by 2 bases and J by 0 bases, with 5 bases between them. The CDR3 coding sequence is TGCGCCAGCAGCCAACGTTTCTCCTACGAGCAGTACTTC. Encoded protein: CASSQRFSYEQYF.

The CDR3 bases are TGCAGCGTTCTGGGACTAGCGGGGGAATACAACAATGAGCAGTTCTTC. The encoded protein is CSVLGLAGEYNNEQFF. V usage is TRBV29-1 and J usage is TRBJ2-1, with TRBD2 matching 14 bases. Per the germline V gene, CDR1 is SQVTM and CDR2 is ANQGSEA. J gave up 5 bases and V 5 bases, and 8 bases lay outside the gene matches. CDR3 length equals 16 residues.

This chain uses TRBV6-1 with TRBJ2-4; 7 bases agree with TRBD1. Near its end, the DNA agrees better with TRBJ2-7, so the J call may be wrong. Germline loops: CDR1 MNHNS, CDR2 SASEGT. The CDR3 runs to 13 residues. DNA of the CDR3: TGTGCCAGCAGTGGACAGGGCGACTACGAGCAGTACTTC. Its protein is CASSGQGDYEQYF.

V is TRBV12-3 or TRBV12-4 and J is TRBJ2-6; D not certain. This CDR3 spans 18 amino acids. With 0 bases removed from V and 0 bases from J, the gap between germline ends came to 12 bases. In DNA form, the CDR3 reads TGTGCCAGCAGTTTAGCGTACCTTAAACTCTCTGGGGCCAACGTCCTGACTTTC. This gives the protein CASSLAYLKLSGANVLTF.

This clonotype was counted only a few times. The chain joins TRBV9 to TRBJ1-2, with TRBD1 matching over 11 bases. The trim removed 2 bases at V and 4 bases at J, leaving 10 bases unmatched. Germline values: CDR1 SGDLS, CDR2 YYNGEE. This CDR3 region has 17 residues. DNA of the CDR3: TGTGCCAGCAGCGTGGATCCGGGGGACAGGGGGACCTATGGCTACACCTTC. Protein sequence: CASSVDPGDRGTYGYTF.

This chain uses TRBV18 with TRBJ2-5; D may be TRBD1 (6 bases). The CDR3 totals 15 residues. Per germline, CDR1 KGHSH and CDR2 LQKENI. Trimming shortened V by 3 bases and J by 1 base, and 12 bases separated the two germline ends. The CDR3 DNA sequence: TGTGCCAGCTCACCTTGGCAGGGGATCCAAGAGACCCAGTACTTC. This sequence encodes CASSPWQGIQETQYF. Full variable domain (outside the CDR3, taken from reference TRBV18 and TRBJ2-5): NAGVMQNPRHLVRRRGQEARLRCSPMKGHSHVYWYRQLPEEGLKFMVYLQKENIIDESGMPKERFSAEFPKEGPSILRIQQVVRGDSAAYFCASSPWQGIQETQYFGPGTRLLVL.

The gene calls are TRBV11-2 and TRBJ2-7; weak D call: TRBD2 (7 bases). The CDR3 has 15 residues. V lost 5 bases to trimming and J lost 6 bases, with 20 bases between them. CDR1 SGHAT and CDR2 FQNNGV come from the germline V gene. The DNA of the CDR3 is TGTGCCAGCAGCCTAGGGGGGGGCGCATTCGGCGAGCAGTACTTC. This translates into CASSLGGGAFGEQYF.

The chain employs TRBV5-6 and TRBJ2-1, with 10 nucleotides matching TRBD2. CDR1 and CDR2 from the germline V gene are SGHDT and YYEEEE. Trimming at V came to 6 bases and at J to 2 bases, leaving 14 bases not matched to a gene. The CDR3 has 18 residues. CDR3 nucleotide sequence: TGTGCCAGCATTCCAAACAGAACTAGCGGGACCACCTACAATGAGCAGTTCTTC. As protein: CASIPNRTSGTTYNEQFF.

This chain links TRBV29-1 with TRBJ1-5; 8 bases are a match to TRBD1. The CDR3 is 13 residues long. V shed 5 bases, J shed 5 bases, and the junction held 5 bases outside the gene matches. Germline-derived CDR1 and CDR2 are SQVTM and ANQGSEA. CDR3 region: CSVSDRADQPQHF. The CDR3 DNA sequence: TGCAGCGTTTCGGACAGGGCGGATCAGCCCCAGCATTTT.

The chain carries TRBV18 and TRBJ2-7; D possibly corresponds to TRBD2 (6 bases). This CDR3 contains 15 residues. In germline, CDR1 is KGHSH, CDR2 LQKENI. V gave up 3 bases and J gave up 3 bases, with 15 bases separating them. CDR3 DNA sequence: TGTGCCAGCTCACCTCCCGGGACTGCTGACTACGAGCAGTACTTC. This sequence encodes CASSPPGTADYEQYF.